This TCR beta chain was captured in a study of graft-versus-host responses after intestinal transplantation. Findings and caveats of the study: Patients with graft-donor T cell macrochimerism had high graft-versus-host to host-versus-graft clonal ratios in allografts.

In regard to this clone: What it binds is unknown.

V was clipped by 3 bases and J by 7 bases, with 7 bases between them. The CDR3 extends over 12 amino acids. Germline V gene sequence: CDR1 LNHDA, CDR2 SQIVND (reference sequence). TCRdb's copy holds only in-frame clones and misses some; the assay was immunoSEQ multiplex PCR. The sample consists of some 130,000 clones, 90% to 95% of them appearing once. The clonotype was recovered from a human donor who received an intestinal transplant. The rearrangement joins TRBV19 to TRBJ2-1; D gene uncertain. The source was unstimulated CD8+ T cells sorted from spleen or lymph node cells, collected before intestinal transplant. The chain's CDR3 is CASSMVGNEQFF. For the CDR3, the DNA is TGTGCCAGTAGTATGGTAGGGAATGAGCAGTTCTTC.